Ten or more counts support the clone carrying this T cell receptor (beta chain). Its antigen is unidentified. The TCR beta CDR3 regions underwent amplification using RNA transcripts as the source. HTBI primers drove first-round RT-PCR of the TCR CDR3. TCRdb reanalysed the multiplex PCR reads using MiXCR and keeps one entry per CDR3 protein. The data hold a few hundred thousand distinct CDR3 sequences, with about 13% observed a single time. Newly diagnosed hyperthyroidism, duration under 2 months, in patients aged 18 to 65. Each diagnosis was grounded in clinical symptoms, serum thyroxine and TRAb, thyroid ultrasound, and orbital computed tomography. The data were obtained in a study of T cells in Graves' hyperthyroidism and ophthalmopathy. Study in general: Once the initial diagnosis was made, peripheral blood was obtained before any treatment. Study-level results: Ophthalmopathy could be told apart from stable hyperthyroidism with a 13 V-J model.

Germline assignment: CDR1 KGHSH and CDR2 LQKENI. V dropped 4 bases and J dropped 3 bases, with 16 bases sitting between them. This CDR3 contains 15 residues. The chain couples TRBV18 to TRBJ2-7; D not certain. Sequenced input: blood. This clonotype was obtained from a woman between 18 and 29 years old with Graves' hyperthyroidism. The CDR3 bases are TGTGCCAGCTCACTAGTGAGGAGCTCGGGCTACGAGCAGTACTTC. Translating gives CASSLVRSSGYEQYF. The full variable domain, completed using reference TRBV18 and TRBJ2-7, is NAGVMQNPRHLVRRRGQEARLRCSPMKGHSHVYWYRQLPEEGLKFMVYLQKENIIDESGMPKERFSAEFPKEGPSILRIQQVVRGDSAAYFCASSLVRSSGYEQYFGPGTRLTVT.